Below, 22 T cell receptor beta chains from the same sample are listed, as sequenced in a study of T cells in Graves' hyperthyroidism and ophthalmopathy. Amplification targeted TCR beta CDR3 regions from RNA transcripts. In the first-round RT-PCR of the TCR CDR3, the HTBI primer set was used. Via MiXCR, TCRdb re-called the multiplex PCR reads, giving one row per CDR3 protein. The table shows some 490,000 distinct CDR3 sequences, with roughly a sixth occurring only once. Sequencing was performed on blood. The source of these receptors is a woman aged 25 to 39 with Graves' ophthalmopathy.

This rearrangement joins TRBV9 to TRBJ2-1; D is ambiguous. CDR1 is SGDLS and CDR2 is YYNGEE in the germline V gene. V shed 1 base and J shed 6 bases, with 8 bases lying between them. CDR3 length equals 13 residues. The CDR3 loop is CASSVKLSNEQFF. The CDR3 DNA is TGTGCCAGCAGCGTAAAACTCTCCAATGAGCAGTTCTTC.

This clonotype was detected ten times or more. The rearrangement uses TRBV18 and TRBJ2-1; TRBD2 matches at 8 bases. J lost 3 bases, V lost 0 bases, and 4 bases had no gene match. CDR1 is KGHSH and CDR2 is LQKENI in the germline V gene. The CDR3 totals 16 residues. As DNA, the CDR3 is TGTGCCAGCTCACCACCGCTGGCGGGAGGCTACAATGAGCAGTTCTTC. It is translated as CASSPPLAGGYNEQFF.

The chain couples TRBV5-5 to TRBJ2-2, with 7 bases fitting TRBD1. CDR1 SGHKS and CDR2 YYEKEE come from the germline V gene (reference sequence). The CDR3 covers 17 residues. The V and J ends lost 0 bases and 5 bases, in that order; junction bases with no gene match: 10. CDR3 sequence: CASSLVMTGRRTGELFF. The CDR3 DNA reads TGTGCCAGCAGCTTGGTGATGACAGGGAGACGGACCGGGGAGCTGTTTTTT.

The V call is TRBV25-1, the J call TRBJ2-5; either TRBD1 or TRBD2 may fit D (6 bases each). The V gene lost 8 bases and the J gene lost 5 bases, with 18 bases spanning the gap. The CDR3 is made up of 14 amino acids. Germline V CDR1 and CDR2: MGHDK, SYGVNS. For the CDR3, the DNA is TGTGCCAGCGGTGGACTACAGGGATTTGAGACCCAGTACTTC. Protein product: CASGGLQGFETQYF.

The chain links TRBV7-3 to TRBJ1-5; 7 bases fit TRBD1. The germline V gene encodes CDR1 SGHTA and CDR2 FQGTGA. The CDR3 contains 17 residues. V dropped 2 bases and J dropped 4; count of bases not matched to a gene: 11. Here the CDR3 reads CASSLSTGRRPNQPQHF. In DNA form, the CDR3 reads TGTGCCAGCAGCTTATCGACAGGGAGAAGACCAAATCAGCCCCAGCATTTT.

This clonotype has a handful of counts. DNA for the CDR3: TGTGCCAGCAGCCAAGAAACAGGGGGGTACGAGCAGTACTTC. Translation: CASSQETGGYEQYF. The chain uses TRBV3-1 and TRBJ2-7, with 8 bases fitting TRBD1. After removal of 0 bases from V and 4 bases from J, the junction contained 2 bases not matched to a gene. Germline assignment: CDR1 LGHDT and CDR2 YNNKEL (reference sequence). The CDR3 is 14 amino acids.

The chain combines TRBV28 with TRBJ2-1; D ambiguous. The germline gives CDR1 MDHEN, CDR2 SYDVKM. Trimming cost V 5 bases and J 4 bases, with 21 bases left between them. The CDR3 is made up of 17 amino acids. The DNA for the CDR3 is TGTGCCAGCAGTCTTATCCCAATTATGGCTGCTTACAATGAGCAGTTCTTC. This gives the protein CASSLIPIMAAYNEQFF.

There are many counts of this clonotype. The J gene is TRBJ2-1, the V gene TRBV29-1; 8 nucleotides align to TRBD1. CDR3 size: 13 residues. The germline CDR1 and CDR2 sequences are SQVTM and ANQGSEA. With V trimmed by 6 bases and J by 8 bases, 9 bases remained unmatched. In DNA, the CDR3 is TGCAGCGTCGCGCGGACAGGGATTGATGAGCAGTTCTTC. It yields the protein CSVARTGIDEQFF.

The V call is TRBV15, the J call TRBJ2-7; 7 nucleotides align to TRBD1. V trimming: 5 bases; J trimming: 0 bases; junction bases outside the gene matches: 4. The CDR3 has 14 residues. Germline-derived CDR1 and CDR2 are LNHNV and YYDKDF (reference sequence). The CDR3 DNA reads TGTGCCACCAGCGGATGGGACAGCTCCTACGAGCAGTACTTC. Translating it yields CATSGWDSSYEQYF.

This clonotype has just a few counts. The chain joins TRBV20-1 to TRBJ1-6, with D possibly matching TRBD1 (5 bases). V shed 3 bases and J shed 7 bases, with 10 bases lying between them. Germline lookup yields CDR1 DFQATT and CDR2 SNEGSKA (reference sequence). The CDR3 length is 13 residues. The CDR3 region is CSASGAANSPLHF. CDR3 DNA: TGCAGTGCTAGCGGGGCGGCAAATTCACCCCTCCACTTT.

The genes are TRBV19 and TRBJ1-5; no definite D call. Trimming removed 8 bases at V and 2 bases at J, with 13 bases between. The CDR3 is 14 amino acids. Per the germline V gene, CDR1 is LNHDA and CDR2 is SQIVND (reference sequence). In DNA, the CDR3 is TGTGCCAGTCGCCCGAGTCGGGGCAATCAGCCCCAGCATTTT. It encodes CASRPSRGNQPQHF.

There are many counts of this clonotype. Written as DNA, the CDR3 is TGCGCCAGCAGCCGGTTCCCGGGGTGGCCGGGGGAGACCCAGTACTTC. Translating it yields CASSRFPGWPGETQYF. V is TRBV4-1 and J is TRBJ2-5, with D possibly being TRBD2 (5 bases). The CDR3 sequence is 16 residues long. The ends were cut back, 4 bases at V and 5 bases at J, with 20 bases in the middle. CDR1 and CDR2 from the germline V gene are MGHRA and YSYEKL.

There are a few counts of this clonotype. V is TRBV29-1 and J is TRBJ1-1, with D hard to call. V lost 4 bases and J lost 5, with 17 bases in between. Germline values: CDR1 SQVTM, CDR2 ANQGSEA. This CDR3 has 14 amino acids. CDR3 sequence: CSVVGTPGGTEAFF. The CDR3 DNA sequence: TGCAGCGTTGTGGGCACCCCAGGAGGTACTGAAGCTTTCTTT.

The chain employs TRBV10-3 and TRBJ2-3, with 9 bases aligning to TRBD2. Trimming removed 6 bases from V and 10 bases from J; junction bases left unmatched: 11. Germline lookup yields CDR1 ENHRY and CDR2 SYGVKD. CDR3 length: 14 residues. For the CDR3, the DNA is TGTGCCATCAGCGGGACTAGCAAAATGGTGTCGCAGTATTTT. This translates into CAISGTSKMVSQYF.

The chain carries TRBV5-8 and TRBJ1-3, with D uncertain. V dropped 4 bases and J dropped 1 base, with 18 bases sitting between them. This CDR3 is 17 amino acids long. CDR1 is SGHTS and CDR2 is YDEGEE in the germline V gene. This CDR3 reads CASSAQRLVESGNTIYF. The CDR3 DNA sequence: TGTGCCAGCAGCGCTCAACGACTGGTTGAGTCTGGAAACACCATATATTTT.

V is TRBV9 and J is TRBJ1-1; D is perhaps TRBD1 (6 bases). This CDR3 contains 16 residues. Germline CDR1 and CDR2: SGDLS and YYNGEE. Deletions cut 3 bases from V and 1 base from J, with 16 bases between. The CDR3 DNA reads TGTGCCAGCAGCGGGGAGGGGGGGTTCAGGAACACTGAAGCTTTCTTT. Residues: CASSGEGGFRNTEAFF. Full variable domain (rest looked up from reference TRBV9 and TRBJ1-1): DSGVTQTPKHLITATGQRVTLRCSPRSGDLSVYWYQQSLDQGLQFLIQYYNGEERAKGNILERFSAQQFPDLHSELNLSSLELGDSALYFCASSGEGGFRNTEAFFGQGTRLTVV.

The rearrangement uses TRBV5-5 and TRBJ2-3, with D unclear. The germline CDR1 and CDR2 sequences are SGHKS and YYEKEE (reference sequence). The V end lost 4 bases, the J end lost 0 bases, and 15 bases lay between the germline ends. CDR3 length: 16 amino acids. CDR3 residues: CASSLFVVASTDTQYF. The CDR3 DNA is TGTGCCAGCAGCCTCTTTGTTGTAGCCAGCACAGATACGCAGTATTTT.

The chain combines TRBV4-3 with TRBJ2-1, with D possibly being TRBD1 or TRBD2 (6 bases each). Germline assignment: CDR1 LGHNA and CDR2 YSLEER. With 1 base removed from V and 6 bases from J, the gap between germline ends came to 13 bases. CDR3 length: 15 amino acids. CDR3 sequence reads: CASSQGPEGGNEQFF. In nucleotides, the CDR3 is TGCGCCAGCAGCCAAGGCCCAGAGGGGGGCAATGAGCAGTTCTTC.

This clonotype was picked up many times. The CDR3 sequence is CSARITVIAGNEQYF. The CDR3 nucleotides are TGCAGTGCTAGGATCACCGTGATAGCGGGAAACGAGCAGTACTTC. The chain joins TRBV20-1 to TRBJ2-7; 8 bases line up with TRBD2. Germline V CDR1 and CDR2: DFQATT, SNEGSKA (reference sequence). The V gene end was trimmed by 3 bases and the J gene end by 5 bases; junction bases not matched to a gene: 12. CDR3 length equals 15 residues.

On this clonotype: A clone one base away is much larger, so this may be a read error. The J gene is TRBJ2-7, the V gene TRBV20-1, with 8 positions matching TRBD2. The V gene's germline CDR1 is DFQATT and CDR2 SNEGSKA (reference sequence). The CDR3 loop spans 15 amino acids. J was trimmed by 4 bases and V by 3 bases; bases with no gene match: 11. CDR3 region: CSASGRGGDSYEQYF. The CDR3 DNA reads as TGCAGTGCTAGTGGCCGGGGGGGAGATAGTTACGAGCAGTACTTC.

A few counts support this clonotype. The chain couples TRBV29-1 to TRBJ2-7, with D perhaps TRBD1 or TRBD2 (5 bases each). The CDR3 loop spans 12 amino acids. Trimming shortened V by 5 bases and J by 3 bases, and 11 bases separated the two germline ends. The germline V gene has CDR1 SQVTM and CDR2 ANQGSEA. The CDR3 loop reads CSVFGTLYEQYF. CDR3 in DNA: TGCAGCGTTTTCGGGACCCTCTACGAGCAGTACTTC.

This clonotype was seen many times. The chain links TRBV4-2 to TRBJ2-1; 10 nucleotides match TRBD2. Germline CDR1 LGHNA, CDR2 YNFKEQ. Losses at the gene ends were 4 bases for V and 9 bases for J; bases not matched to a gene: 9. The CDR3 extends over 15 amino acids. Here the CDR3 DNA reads TGTGCCAGCAGCCGGGGGACTAGCGAGTTTACTGAGCAGTTCTTC. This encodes CASSRGTSEFTEQFF.